This TCR beta chain appears in the sequencing data of a study of shared clonotypes between healthy human individuals. Study summary: Each donor contributed plates that comprised three CD4 naive, three CD4 memory, two CD8 naive and one CD8 memory. Study conclusions and caveats: Sorted-subset sequencing was shown by rarefaction to be incomplete despite large depth. Genetic and exposure-history diversity was limited by the small donor number.

Each PCR replicate from the sorted subsets contained 150 to 250 ng DNA, which is about 31,000 T cell genomes. The protocol was immunoSEQ multiplex PCR, while the TCRdb copy is restricted to in-frame clones and leaves out a portion. The table records about 1 million clones, 65% to 75% of them present only once. On this clone itself: What it recognizes is unknown.

The TCR originated in a young man in good health. The sample was memory CD4+ T cells sorted from blood. Noted subset: CD45RA-negative fraction.

The CDR3 DNA reads TGTGCCAGCTCACCACAATGGGTGGGTAAGAACACTGAAGCTTTCTTT. Its protein product is CASSPQWVGKNTEAFF. The rearrangement joins TRBV18 to TRBJ1-1; D is unresolved. This CDR3 comprises 16 residues. The V end was cut by 1 base, the J end by 1 base, with 13 bases between. Germline CDR1 KGHSH, CDR2 LQKENI.